This T cell receptor (beta chain) came from a study of control samples from healthy donors and cancer patients. TCRdb's table, derived via immunoSEQ multiplex PCR, lists solely in-frame clones and lacks some. The table includes about 110,000 clones, roughly 90% detected once. The receptor comes from a woman in her late teens or twenties in good health. Sequences were obtained from blood.

CDR3: CASSHGGFDHTEAFF. CDR3 coding DNA: TGTGCCAGCAGCCATGGTGGATTCGATCACACTGAAGCTTTCTTT. J is TRBJ1-1 and V is TRBV14; D remains unclear. Germline V gene lookup returns CDR1 SGHDN and CDR2 FVKESK. V lost 3 bases to trimming and J lost 3 bases, with 14 bases between them. This CDR3 has 15 residues.